This TCR beta chain was observed in a study of T cells in Graves' hyperthyroidism and ophthalmopathy. The CDR3 is made up of 16 amino acids. Trimming stripped 1 base from V and 4 bases from J, with 14 bases between. Germline values: CDR1 SGHTA, CDR2 FQGNSA. PBMCs were sourced from approximately 9.3 ml fresh peripheral blood. This clonotype showed up many times. TCR beta CDR3 region amplification was performed from RNA transcripts. TCR CDR3 regions were first amplified by RT-PCR with HTBI primers. MiXCR, run by TCRdb on the multiplex PCR reads, gives a single entry per CDR3 protein. Among about 320,000 distinct CDR3 sequences listed, around 16% were seen once.

The genes are TRBV7-2 and TRBJ1-5, with D possibly being TRBD1 (6 bases). The specimen was blood. The receptor was isolated from a man aged 25-45 years with Graves' hyperthyroidism. CDR3 amino acids: CASSLDPGATNQPQHF. CDR3 DNA: TGTGCCAGCAGCTTAGACCCAGGGGCTACGAATCAGCCCCAGCATTTT.